This paragraph covers one TCR beta chain sequence. This sample is drawn from a study of OX40 agonist ivuxolimab in advanced cancers. For the study at large: People in dose escalation had one of these cancers: hepatocellular carcinoma, melanoma, renal cell or head and neck cancer.

The timepoints at which blood was sampled were baseline, cycle 4 day 1, and cycle 7 day 1. The CDR3 sequence is 20 residues long. The V and J ends lost 4 bases and 2 bases, in that order; junction bases with no gene match: 19. CDR1 and CDR2 from the germline V gene are LNHDA and SQIVND (reference sequence). Data came from immunoSEQ multiplex PCR; TCRdb stores just in-frame clones and leaves some out. This repertoire shows 15,000 or so clones, roughly four fifths found once; its top ten account for over 2%. The receptor was derived from an adult with an advanced solid tumor such as melanoma, head and neck, liver or kidney cancer. This sequence joins TRBV19 and TRBJ1-5; TRBD1 agrees at 8 bases. The material was CD4+ or CD8+ T cells sorted from blood, obtained in a trial of the OX40 agonist ivuxolimab. The CDR3 loop is CASSTYLLTGDPGRNQPQHF. DNA of the CDR3: TGTGCCAGTAGTACCTACCTCCTGACAGGGGACCCCGGGCGCAATCAGCCCCAGCATTTT.